The 28 T cell receptor beta chains listed next were all sequenced from one sample in a study of siplizumab effects on memory and regulatory T cells. The table came from immunoSEQ multiplex PCR; TCRdb's copy has only in-frame clones and leaves some out. The sample records about 100,000 clones, approximately 94% being singletons. Sequencing was done on a sample of non-Treg CD4+ T cells sorted from blood. Source of these receptors: a human donor in good health.

The rearrangement joins TRBV11-2 to TRBJ1-1; D perhaps matches TRBD1 (6 bases). CDR1 is SGHAT, CDR2 FQNNGV, per germline. V was clipped by 5 bases and J by 6 bases, with 16 bases between them. This CDR3 spans 14 amino acids. The CDR3: CASSEIGGWPEAFF. The CDR3 DNA sequence: TGTGCCAGCAGCGAGATTGGGGGCTGGCCTGAAGCTTTCTTT.

This chain joins TRBV18 and TRBJ2-5; either TRBD1 or TRBD2 may fit D (6 bases each). Trimming removed 3 bases at V and 1 base at J, with 9 bases between. Germline lookup yields CDR1 KGHSH and CDR2 LQKENI. This CDR3 region has 14 residues. In DNA form, the CDR3 reads TGTGCCAGCTCACCGAAGGGGGGCCAAGAGACCCAGTACTTC. Encoded protein: CASSPKGGQETQYF.

V is TRBV28 and J is TRBJ2-2, with TRBD2 as a possible D gene (5 bases). Germline values: CDR1 MDHEN, CDR2 SYDVKM. The germline V and J ends were trimmed by 8 bases and 3 bases, with 19 bases remaining between them. The CDR3 loop spans 16 amino acids. CDR3 DNA sequence: TGTGCCAGCCAAATAGCGACCAGGTCTTACACCGGGGAGCTGTTTTTT. This sequence encodes CASQIATRSYTGELFF.

The genes are TRBV10-1 and TRBJ1-5, with TRBD1 identical over 8 bases. With 0 bases clipped from V and 1 base from J, the junction kept 11 bases outside the gene matches. The CDR3 length is 19 residues. CDR1 is WNHNN and CDR2 is SYGVQD in the germline V gene (reference sequence). The CDR3: CASSESMGRGRLSNQPQHF. CDR3 sequence (DNA): TGCGCCAGCAGTGAGTCGATGGGCAGGGGGCGGTTGAGCAATCAGCCCCAGCATTTT.

DNA of the CDR3: TGTGCCAGCAGCTTGACAGTAAACTCTGGGGCCAACGTCCTGACTTTC. It is translated as CASSLTVNSGANVLTF. The chain couples TRBV11-1 to TRBJ2-6; D perhaps matches TRBD1 (5 bases). Germline V gene lookup returns CDR1 SGHAT and CDR2 FQDESV (reference sequence). The CDR3 loop spans 16 amino acids. The germline V and J ends were trimmed by 3 bases and 0 bases, with 9 bases remaining between them.

This clone has a single count. The genes are TRBV10-1 and TRBJ2-5, with 8 bases fitting TRBD1. Unmatched junction bases numbered 6, after V lost 5 bases and J lost 1 base. Germline CDR1 and CDR2: WNHNN and SYGVQD (reference sequence). The length of the CDR3 is 15 residues. In nucleotides, the CDR3 is TGCGCCAGCAGTCCTCGGACAGGGCCCCAAGAGACCCAGTACTTC. Residues: CASSPRTGPQETQYF.

The chain couples TRBV18 to TRBJ2-5; D ambiguous. The CDR3 is 12 residues long. Germline CDR1 KGHSH, CDR2 LQKENI. V was pared by 2 bases and J by 5 bases, with 6 bases between. The CDR3, as DNA: TGTGCCAGCTCACCAAATCTTGAGACCCAGTACTTC. Translated, it gives CASSPNLETQYF.

This clone was counted between two and nine times. The rearrangement uses TRBV28 and TRBJ2-7; TRBD1 matches at 8 bases. Germline values: CDR1 MDHEN, CDR2 SYDVKM. V gave up 5 bases and J gave up 4 bases; unmatched junction bases: 7. The CDR3 loop spans 14 amino acids. CDR3 DNA: TGTGCCAGCAGTCCGTTGACAGGGGTGTACGAGCAGTACTTC. Residues: CASSPLTGVYEQYF.

This chain links TRBV19 with TRBJ2-3; D assignment may be TRBD1 or TRBD2 (5 bases each). Germline CDR1 and CDR2: LNHDA and SQIVND (reference sequence). This CDR3 has 15 residues. The V and J ends lost 3 bases and 5 bases respectively, with 15 bases between them. The CDR3 nucleotides are TGTGCCAGTAGTATTCAGCGAACGGGGCAAGATACGCAGTATTTT. Translating gives CASSIQRTGQDTQYF.

The chain combines TRBV20-1 with TRBJ1-2; D unresolved. V shed 2 bases and J shed 4 bases, with 5 bases lying between them. The CDR3 contains 11 residues. CDR1 and CDR2 from the germline V gene are DFQATT and SNEGSKA (reference sequence). This CDR3 is CSARPGYGYTF. CDR3 in DNA: TGCAGTGCTAGACCAGGCTATGGCTACACCTTC.

J is TRBJ2-1 and V is TRBV11-2, with TRBD2 matching 9 bases. The CDR3 is made up of 16 amino acids. V was pared by 0 bases and J by 9 bases, with 9 bases of the junction left unmatched. Germline V gene sequence: CDR1 SGHAT, CDR2 FQNNGV. The CDR3 DNA sequence: TGTGCCAGCAGCTTAGAAATGGCGGGAGGGGCCTCTGAGCAGTTCTTC. Translation gives CASSLEMAGGASEQFF.

The chain has TRBV11-2 and TRBJ1-4; TRBD1 matches 9 bases. V was clipped by 3 bases and J by 7 bases; unmatched bases: 9. This CDR3 contains 16 residues. Germline loops: CDR1 SGHAT, CDR2 FQNNGV. CDR3 amino acids: CASSLITGGKGEKLFF. CDR3 bases: TGTGCCAGCAGCTTGATCACAGGGGGCAAGGGTGAAAAACTGTTTTTT. Complete variable domain (other parts from reference TRBV11-2 and TRBJ1-4): EAGVAQSPRYKIIEKRQSVAFWCNPISGHATLYWYQQILGQGPKLLIQFQNNGVVDDSQLPKDRFSAERLKGVDSTLKIQPAKLEDSAVYLCASSLITGGKGEKLFFGSGTQLSVL.

This chain uses TRBV5-1 with TRBJ2-3; D gene uncertain. Trimming removed 0 bases at V and 0 bases at J, with 14 bases between. CDR1 is SGHRS and CDR2 is YFSETQ in the germline V gene. The CDR3 contains 17 residues. As DNA, the CDR3 is TGCGCCAGCAGCTTGGGATGGGCGGAAACTAGCACAGATACGCAGTATTTT. This encodes CASSLGWAETSTDTQYF.

This clone has only one observation. The chain joins TRBV5-1 to TRBJ2-5; no firm D call. The germline V gene has CDR1 SGHRS and CDR2 YFSETQ. CDR3 length equals 12 residues. V dropped 3 bases and J dropped 4 bases, with 7 bases sitting between them. The CDR3 coding sequence is TGCGCCAGCAGCTCGCAAGGAGAGACCCAGTACTTC. Protein product: CASSSQGETQYF.

The chain couples TRBV14 to TRBJ2-7; possibly TRBD2 for D (5 bases). CDR1 SGHDN and CDR2 FVKESK come from the germline V gene. Trimming pared 0 bases from V and 5 bases from J, leaving 17 bases between. The CDR3 totals 16 residues. The CDR3 sequence is CASSQEVSWEIHEQYF. CDR3 bases: TGTGCCAGCAGCCAAGAAGTCAGTTGGGAGATCCACGAGCAGTACTTC.

In this sample, this clone turned up a few times. The chain carries TRBV14 and TRBJ2-1; D tentatively fits TRBD1 or TRBD2 (5 bases each). Per germline, CDR1 SGHDN and CDR2 FVKESK. This CDR3 spans 12 amino acids. Trimming took off 8 bases at V and 6 bases at J, with 11 bases between the two ends. The CDR3 region has the DNA TGTGCCAGCGGGGACCTTCCCAATGAGCAGTTCTTC. The encoded protein is CASGDLPNEQFF.

The V call is TRBV7-2, the J call TRBJ2-3; D remains unclear. CDR1 is SGHTA, CDR2 FQGNSA, per germline. V shed 2 bases and J shed 8 bases, with 8 bases lying between them. The CDR3 runs 12 residues. CDR3 bases: TGTGCCAGCAGCTTAAATGGTGGTACGCAGTATTTT. Translation gives CASSLNGGTQYF.

This chain joins TRBV7-9 and TRBJ2-7; 7 bases fit TRBD1. CDR3 length equals 13 residues. Trimming removed 6 bases from V and 3 bases from J; junction bases left unmatched: 5. Germline CDR1 is SEHNR and CDR2 is FQNEAQ (reference sequence). The CDR3 loop reads CASSHGQVYEQYF. The CDR3 DNA reads TGTGCCAGCAGTCACGGACAGGTCTACGAGCAGTACTTC.

The rearrangement links TRBV15 to TRBJ2-7; no definite D call. Germline loops: CDR1 LNHNV, CDR2 YYDKDF (reference sequence). V lost 0 bases and J lost 0, with 6 bases in between. The CDR3 has 14 amino acids. The CDR3 region is CATSRDYNSYEQYF. The CDR3 DNA sequence: TGTGCCACCAGCAGAGACTACAACTCCTACGAGCAGTACTTC.

The chain couples TRBV27 to TRBJ2-5, with 9 bases that match TRBD1. After removal of 3 bases from V and 5 bases from J, the junction contained 13 bases not matched to a gene. Germline CDR1 and CDR2: MNHEY and SMNVEV (reference sequence). This CDR3 contains 17 residues. The CDR3 bases are TGTGCCAGCAGTTTCATTTACAGGGGGCGAGCTCAGGAGACCCAGTACTTC. Its translation: CASSFIYRGRAQETQYF.

The gene calls are TRBV5-1 and TRBJ2-5; 7 bases are a match to TRBD1. CDR1 and CDR2 (germline): SGHRS, YFSETQ. This CDR3 has 13 residues. Trimming took 5 bases from V and 2 from J; bases not matched to a gene: 3. The CDR3 loop is CASSPGQQETQYF. CDR3 sequence (DNA): TGCGCCAGCAGTCCGGGACAGCAAGAGACCCAGTACTTC. Filled out from reference TRBV5-1 and TRBJ2-5, the complete variable domain reads KAGVTQTPRYLIKTRGQQVTLSCSPISGHRSVSWYQQTPGQGLQFLFEYFSETQRNKGNFPGRFSGRQFSNSRSEMNVSTLELGDSALYLCASSPGQQETQYFGPGTRLLVL.

The V and J genes are TRBV7-9 and TRBJ2-1, with 11 bases that match TRBD2. The ends lost 3 bases at V and 6 bases at J; junction bases unmatched: 10. The CDR3 covers 17 residues. Germline V gives CDR1 SEHNR, CDR2 FQNEAQ (reference sequence). CDR3 in amino acids: CASSFQRLAGSSNEQFF. Written as DNA, the CDR3 is TGTGCCAGCAGCTTTCAAAGACTAGCGGGAAGCTCCAATGAGCAGTTCTTC. Together with reference TRBV7-9 and TRBJ2-1, the CDR3 gives the full variable domain: DTGVSQNPRHKITKRGQNVTFRCDPISEHNRLYWYRQTLGQGPEFLTYFQNEAQLEKSRLLSDRFSAERPKGSFSTLEIQRTEQGDSAMYLCASSFQRLAGSSNEQFFGPGTRLTVL.

The chain links TRBV5-1 to TRBJ2-1, with TRBD2 matching 10 bases. The CDR3 consists of 15 residues. V gave up 2 bases and J gave up 6 bases; unmatched junction bases: 5. Looked up from germline, CDR1 is SGHRS and CDR2 is YFSETQ. CDR3 residues: CASSFVLAGTNEQFF. CDR3 DNA sequence: TGCGCCAGCAGCTTTGTACTAGCGGGAACCAATGAGCAGTTCTTC.

The genes are TRBV6-5 and TRBJ1-1; the D gene is possibly TRBD1 (6 bases). The CDR3 runs 15 residues. Germline CDR1 and CDR2: MNHEY and SVGAGI. Trimming cost V 0 bases and J 1 base, with 9 bases left between them. The CDR3 protein is CASSYSRRGNTEAFF. The DNA for the CDR3 is TGTGCCAGCAGTTACTCGCGCAGGGGGAACACTGAAGCTTTCTTT.

The J gene is TRBJ2-2, the V gene TRBV10-3; the D is unclear. Germline V lookup: CDR1 ENHRY, CDR2 SYGVKD. The CDR3 runs to 13 residues. V shed 3 bases and J shed 8 bases, with 10 bases lying between them. The DNA of the CDR3 is TGTGCCATCAGTGAACTGGTGGCTGGGGAGCTGTTTTTT. Translated, it gives CAISELVAGELFF.

J is TRBJ1-3 and V is TRBV15; 10 bases fit TRBD1. J was trimmed by 2 bases and V by 8 bases; bases with no gene match: 12. This CDR3 has 17 amino acids. Germline assignment: CDR1 LNHNV and CDR2 YYDKDF (reference sequence). The CDR3 reads CATGTGTGENAGNTIYF. The CDR3 nucleotides read TGTGCCACCGGTACCGGGACAGGGGAAAATGCTGGAAACACCATATATTTT.

J is TRBJ1-3 and V is TRBV6-1, with unresolved D. The CDR3 has 15 amino acids. Germline lookup yields CDR1 MNHNS and CDR2 SASEGT. Between the trimmed V and J ends, which lost 7 bases and 4 bases, there was a span of 17 bases. As DNA, the CDR3 is TGTGCCAGCACCCTCGCCAGCCTCCTAGGAAACACCATATATTTT. It translates to CASTLASLLGNTIYF.

J is TRBJ2-1 and V is TRBV6-5, with 11 nucleotides matching TRBD2. The CDR3 is 13 residues long. V lost 10 bases, J lost 5 bases, and 4 bases stayed unmatched. Germline V gene lookup returns CDR1 MNHEY and CDR2 SVGAGI. CDR3 DNA: TGTGCCATCAAGGGACTAGCGGACAATGAGCAGTTCTTC. It codes for CAIKGLADNEQFF.